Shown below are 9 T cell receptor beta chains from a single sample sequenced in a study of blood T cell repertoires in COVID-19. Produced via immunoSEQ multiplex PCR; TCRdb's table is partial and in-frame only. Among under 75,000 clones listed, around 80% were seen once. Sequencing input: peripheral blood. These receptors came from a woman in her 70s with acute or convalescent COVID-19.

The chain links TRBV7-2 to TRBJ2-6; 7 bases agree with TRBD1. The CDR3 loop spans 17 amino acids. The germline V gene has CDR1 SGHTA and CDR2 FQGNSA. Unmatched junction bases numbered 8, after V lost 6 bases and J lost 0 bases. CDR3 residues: CASSQRGQTSGANVLTF. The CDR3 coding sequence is TGTGCCAGCAGTCAGAGGGGACAGACCTCTGGGGCCAACGTCCTGACTTTC.

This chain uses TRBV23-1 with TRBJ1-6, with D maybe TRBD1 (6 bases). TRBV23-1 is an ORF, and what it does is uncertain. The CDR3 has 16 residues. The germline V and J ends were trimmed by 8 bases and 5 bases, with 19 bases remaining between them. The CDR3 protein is CASRCRKGQNNSPLHF. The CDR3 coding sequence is TGCGCCAGCCGATGCCGGAAAGGACAGAATAATTCACCCCTCCACTTT.

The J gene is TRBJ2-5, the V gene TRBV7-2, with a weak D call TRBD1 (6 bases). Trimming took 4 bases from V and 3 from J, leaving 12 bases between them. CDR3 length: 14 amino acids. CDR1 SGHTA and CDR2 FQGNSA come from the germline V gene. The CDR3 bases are TGTGCCAGCAGCTCGGGGACAACCAAAGAGACCCAGTACTTC. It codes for CASSSGTTKETQYF.

CDR3 bases: TGTGCCAGCAGAAGACAGGGACTTGTGGGCGAGCAGTACTTC. This gives the protein CASRRQGLVGEQYF. This chain joins TRBV6-5 and TRBJ2-7; D is possibly TRBD1 (7 bases). Trimming left V 6 bases short and J 6 bases short, with 18 bases between. Germline lookup yields CDR1 MNHEY and CDR2 SVGAGI. This CDR3 comprises 14 residues.

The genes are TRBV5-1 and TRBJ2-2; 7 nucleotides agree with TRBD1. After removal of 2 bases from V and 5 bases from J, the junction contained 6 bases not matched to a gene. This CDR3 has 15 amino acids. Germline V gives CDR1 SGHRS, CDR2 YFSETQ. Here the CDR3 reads CASSFGQVRTGELFF. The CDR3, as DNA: TGCGCCAGCAGCTTCGGACAGGTCCGGACCGGGGAGCTGTTTTTT.

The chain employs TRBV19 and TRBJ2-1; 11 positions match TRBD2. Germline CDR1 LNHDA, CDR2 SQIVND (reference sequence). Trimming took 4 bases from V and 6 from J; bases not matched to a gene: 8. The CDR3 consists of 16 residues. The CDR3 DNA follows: TGTGCCAGTAGTAAGGTTGGACTAGCGGGTCCCAATGAGCAGTTCTTC. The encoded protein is CASSKVGLAGPNEQFF.

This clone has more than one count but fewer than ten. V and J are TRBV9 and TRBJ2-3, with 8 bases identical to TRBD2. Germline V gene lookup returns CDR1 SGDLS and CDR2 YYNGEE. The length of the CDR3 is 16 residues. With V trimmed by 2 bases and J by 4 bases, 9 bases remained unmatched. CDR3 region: CASSVESGGPPDTQYF. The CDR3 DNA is TGTGCCAGCAGCGTCGAGTCGGGGGGGCCCCCAGATACGCAGTATTTT.

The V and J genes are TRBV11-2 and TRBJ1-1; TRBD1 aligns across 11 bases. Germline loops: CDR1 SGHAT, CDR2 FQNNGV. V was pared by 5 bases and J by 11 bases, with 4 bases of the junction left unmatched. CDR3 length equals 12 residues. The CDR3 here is CASSEDRGLAFF. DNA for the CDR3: TGTGCCAGCAGCGAGGACAGGGGGCTGGCTTTCTTT.

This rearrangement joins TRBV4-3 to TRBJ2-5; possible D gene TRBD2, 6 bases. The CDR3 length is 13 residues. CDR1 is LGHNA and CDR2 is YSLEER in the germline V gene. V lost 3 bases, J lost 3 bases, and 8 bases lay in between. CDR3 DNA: TGCGCCAGCAGCCAGGGGAGGAAAGAGACCCAGTACTTC. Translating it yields CASSQGRKETQYF.